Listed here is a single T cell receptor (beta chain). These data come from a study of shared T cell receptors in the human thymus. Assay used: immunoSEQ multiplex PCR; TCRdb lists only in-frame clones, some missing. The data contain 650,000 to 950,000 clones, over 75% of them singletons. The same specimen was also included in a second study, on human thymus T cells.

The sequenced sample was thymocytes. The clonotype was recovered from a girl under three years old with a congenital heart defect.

CDR3 sequence: CASSLYRQGIHYGYTF. The CDR3 nucleotides read TGCGCCAGCAGCTTATATAGACAGGGAATACACTATGGCTACACCTTC. The genes are TRBV5-1 and TRBJ1-2; TRBD1 aligns across 7 bases. V shed 2 bases, J shed 3 bases, and the junction held 10 bases outside the gene matches. The CDR3 runs to 16 residues. The germline V gene has CDR1 SGHRS and CDR2 YFSETQ.